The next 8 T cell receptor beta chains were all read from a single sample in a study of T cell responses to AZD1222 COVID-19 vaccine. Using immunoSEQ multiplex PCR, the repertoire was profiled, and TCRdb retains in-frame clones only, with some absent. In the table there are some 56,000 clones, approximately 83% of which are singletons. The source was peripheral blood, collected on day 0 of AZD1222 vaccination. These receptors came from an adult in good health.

CDR3: CASSQGNSGANVLTF. The DNA of the CDR3 is TGTGCCAGTAGTCAGGGGAACTCTGGGGCCAACGTCCTGACTTTC. The V gene is TRBV19, the J gene TRBJ2-6; a possible D gene is TRBD1 (6 bases). V dropped 5 bases and J dropped 0 bases, with 8 bases sitting between them. The CDR3 length is 15 residues. Germline V gene data show CDR1 as LNHDA and CDR2 as SQIVND (reference sequence). Full variable domain (outside the CDR3, taken from reference TRBV19 and TRBJ2-6): DGGITQSPKYLFRKEGQNVTLSCEQNLNHDAMYWYRQDPGQGLRLIYYSQIVNDFQKGDIAEGYSVSREKKESFPLTVTSAQKNPTAFYLCASSQGNSGANVLTFGAGSRLTVL.

The CDR3 reads CATSDSPKETQYF. For the CDR3, the DNA is TGTGCCACCAGTGATTCGCCAAAAGAGACCCAGTACTTC. The genes are TRBV24-1 and TRBJ2-5; no firm D call. Germline V gene data show CDR1 as KGHDR and CDR2 as SFDVKD. The CDR3 has 13 residues. V lost 2 bases, J lost 3 bases, and 6 bases lay in between.

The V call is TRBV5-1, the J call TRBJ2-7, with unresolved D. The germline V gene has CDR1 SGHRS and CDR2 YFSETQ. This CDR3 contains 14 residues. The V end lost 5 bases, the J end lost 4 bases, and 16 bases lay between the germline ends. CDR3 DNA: TGCGCCAGCAGGGATTTCCCTCTTACTTACGAGCAGTACTTC. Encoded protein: CASRDFPLTYEQYF.

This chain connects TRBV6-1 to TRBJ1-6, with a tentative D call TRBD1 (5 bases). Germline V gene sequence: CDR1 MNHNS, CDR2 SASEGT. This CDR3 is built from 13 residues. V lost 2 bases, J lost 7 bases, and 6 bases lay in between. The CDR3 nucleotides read TGTGCCAGCAGTGAAAACAGGAATTCACCCCTCCACTTT. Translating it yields CASSENRNSPLHF.

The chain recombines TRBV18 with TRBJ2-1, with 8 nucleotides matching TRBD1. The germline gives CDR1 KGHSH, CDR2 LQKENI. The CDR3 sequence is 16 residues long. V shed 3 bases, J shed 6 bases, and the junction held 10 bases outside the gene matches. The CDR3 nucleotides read TGTGCCAGCTCACCGGCGACAGGGGCGCGGGGCAATGAGCAGTTCTTC. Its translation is CASSPATGARGNEQFF.

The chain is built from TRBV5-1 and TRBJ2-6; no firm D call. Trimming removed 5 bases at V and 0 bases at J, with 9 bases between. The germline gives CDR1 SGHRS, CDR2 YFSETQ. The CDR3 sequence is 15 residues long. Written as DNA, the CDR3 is TGCGCCAGCAGGTCGGTAAGCTCTGGGGCCAACGTCCTGACTTTC. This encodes CASRSVSSGANVLTF.

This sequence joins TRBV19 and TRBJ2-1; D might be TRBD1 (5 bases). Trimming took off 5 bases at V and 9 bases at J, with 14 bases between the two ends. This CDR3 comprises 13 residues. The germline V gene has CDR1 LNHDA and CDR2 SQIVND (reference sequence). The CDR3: CASSPGWTREQFF. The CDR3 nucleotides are TGTGCCAGTAGTCCAGGGTGGACGCGTGAGCAGTTCTTC.

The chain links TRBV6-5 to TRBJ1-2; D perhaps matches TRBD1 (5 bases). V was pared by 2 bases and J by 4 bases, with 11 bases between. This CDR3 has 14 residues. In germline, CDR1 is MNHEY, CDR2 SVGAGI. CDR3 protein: CASSYGMGGYGYTF. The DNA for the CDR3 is TGTGCCAGCAGTTACGGGATGGGGGGCTATGGCTACACCTTC.